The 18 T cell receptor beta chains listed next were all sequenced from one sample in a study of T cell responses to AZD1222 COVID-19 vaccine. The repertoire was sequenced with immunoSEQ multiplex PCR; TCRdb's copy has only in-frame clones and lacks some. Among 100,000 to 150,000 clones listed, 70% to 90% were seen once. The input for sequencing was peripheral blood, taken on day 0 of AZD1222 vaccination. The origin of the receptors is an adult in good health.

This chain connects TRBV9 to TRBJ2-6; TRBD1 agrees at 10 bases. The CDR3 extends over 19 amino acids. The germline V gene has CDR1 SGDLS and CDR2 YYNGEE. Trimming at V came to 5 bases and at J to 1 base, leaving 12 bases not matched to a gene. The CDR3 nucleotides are TGTGCCAGCAGGAGTCTAACCGGGACAGGGGTGTCTGGGGCCAACGTCCTGACTTTC. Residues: CASRSLTGTGVSGANVLTF. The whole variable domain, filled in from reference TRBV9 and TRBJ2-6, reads DSGVTQTPKHLITATGQRVTLRCSPRSGDLSVYWYQQSLDQGLQFLIQYYNGEERAKGNILERFSAQQFPDLHSELNLSSLELGDSALYFCASRSLTGTGVSGANVLTFGAGSRLTVL.

The CDR3 spells CASSYSGTTLEQYF. In nucleotides, the CDR3 is TGTGCCAGCAGTTACTCGGGGACTACCCTCGAGCAGTACTTC. The chain uses TRBV6-5 and TRBJ2-7; 7 positions agree with TRBD2. CDR1 and CDR2 from the germline V gene are MNHEY and SVGAGI. The CDR3 extends over 14 amino acids. The V gene end was trimmed by 0 bases and the J gene end by 6 bases; junction bases not matched to a gene: 5.

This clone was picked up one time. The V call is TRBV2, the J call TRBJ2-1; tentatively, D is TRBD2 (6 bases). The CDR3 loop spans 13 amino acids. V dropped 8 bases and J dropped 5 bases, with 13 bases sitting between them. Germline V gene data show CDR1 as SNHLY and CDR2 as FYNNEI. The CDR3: CASYGGWNNEQFF. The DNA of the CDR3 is TGTGCCAGCTATGGAGGGTGGAACAATGAGCAGTTCTTC.

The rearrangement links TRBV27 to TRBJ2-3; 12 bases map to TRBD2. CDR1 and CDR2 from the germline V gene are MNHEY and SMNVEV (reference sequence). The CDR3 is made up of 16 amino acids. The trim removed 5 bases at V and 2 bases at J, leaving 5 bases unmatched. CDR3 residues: CASSLAGGRSTDTQYF. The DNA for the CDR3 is TGTGCCAGCAGTCTAGCGGGAGGGAGGTCCACAGATACGCAGTATTTT.

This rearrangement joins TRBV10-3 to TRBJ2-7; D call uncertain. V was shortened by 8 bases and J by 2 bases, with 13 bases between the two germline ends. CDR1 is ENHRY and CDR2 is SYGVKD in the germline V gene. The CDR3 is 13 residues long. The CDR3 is CAIVDLNTYEQYF. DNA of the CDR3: TGTGCCATCGTAGACCTTAACACCTACGAGCAGTACTTC.

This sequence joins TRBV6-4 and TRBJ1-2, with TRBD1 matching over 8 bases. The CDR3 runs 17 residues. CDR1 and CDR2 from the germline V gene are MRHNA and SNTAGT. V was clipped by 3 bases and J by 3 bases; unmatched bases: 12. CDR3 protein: CASSDLPTGEYDYGYTF. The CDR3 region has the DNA TGTGCCAGCAGTGATCTCCCGACAGGGGAGTACGACTATGGCTACACCTTC.

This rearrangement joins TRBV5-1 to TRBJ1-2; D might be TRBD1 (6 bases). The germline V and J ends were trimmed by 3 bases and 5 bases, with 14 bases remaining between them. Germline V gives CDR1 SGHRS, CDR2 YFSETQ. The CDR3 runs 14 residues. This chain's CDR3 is CASSSSAGVYGYTF. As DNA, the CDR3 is TGCGCCAGCAGCTCTAGCGCAGGGGTTTATGGCTACACCTTC.

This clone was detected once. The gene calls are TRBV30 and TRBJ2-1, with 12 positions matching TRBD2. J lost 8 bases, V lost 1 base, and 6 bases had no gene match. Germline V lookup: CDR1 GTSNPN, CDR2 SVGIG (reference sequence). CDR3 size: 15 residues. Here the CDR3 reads CAWSGGGLAGDEQFF. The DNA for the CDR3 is TGTGCCTGGAGTGGTGGGGGACTAGCGGGTGATGAGCAGTTCTTC. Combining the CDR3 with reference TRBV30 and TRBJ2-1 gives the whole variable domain SQTIHQWPATLVQPVGSPLSLECTVEGTSNPNLYWYRQAAGRGLQLLFYSVGIGQISSEVPQNLSASRPQDRQFILSSKKLLLSDSGFYLCAWSGGGLAGDEQFFGPGTRLTVL.

CDR3: CASSRTTDTQYF. The CDR3, as DNA: TGTGCCAGCAGCCGGACCACAGATACGCAGTATTTT. The chain couples TRBV9 to TRBJ2-3; D unresolved. Trimming left V 4 bases short and J 2 bases short, with 5 bases between. This CDR3 has 12 residues. Per the germline V gene, CDR1 is SGDLS and CDR2 is YYNGEE.

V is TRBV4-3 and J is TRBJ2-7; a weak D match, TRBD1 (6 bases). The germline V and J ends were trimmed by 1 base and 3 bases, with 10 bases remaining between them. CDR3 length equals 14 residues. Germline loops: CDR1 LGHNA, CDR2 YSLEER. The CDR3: CASSQARGSYEQYF. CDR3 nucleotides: TGCGCCAGCAGCCAAGCTAGGGGGAGCTACGAGCAGTACTTC.

The CDR3 bases are TGTGCCAGCAGCTTAGGGACAGGTACCTACTACGAGCAGTACTTC. Its protein product is CASSLGTGTYYEQYF. The chain carries TRBV7-2 and TRBJ2-7; 7 bases map to TRBD1. The germline gives CDR1 SGHTA, CDR2 FQGNSA. The V gene end was trimmed by 1 base and the J gene end by 3 bases; junction bases not matched to a gene: 6. CDR3 length: 15 residues.

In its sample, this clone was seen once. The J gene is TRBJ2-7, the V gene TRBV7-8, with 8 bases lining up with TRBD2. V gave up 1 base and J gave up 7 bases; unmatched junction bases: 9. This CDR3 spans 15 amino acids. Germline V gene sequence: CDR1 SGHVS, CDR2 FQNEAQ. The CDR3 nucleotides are TGTGCCAGCAGCTTAGACCCTCTAGCGGGTTCAGAGCAGTACTTC. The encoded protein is CASSLDPLAGSEQYF.

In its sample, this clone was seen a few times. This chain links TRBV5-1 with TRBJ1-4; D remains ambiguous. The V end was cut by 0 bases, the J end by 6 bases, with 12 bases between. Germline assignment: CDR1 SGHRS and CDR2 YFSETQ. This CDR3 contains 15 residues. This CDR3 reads CASSLASALDEKLFF. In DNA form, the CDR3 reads TGCGCCAGCAGCTTGGCCTCGGCTTTAGATGAAAAACTGTTTTTT.

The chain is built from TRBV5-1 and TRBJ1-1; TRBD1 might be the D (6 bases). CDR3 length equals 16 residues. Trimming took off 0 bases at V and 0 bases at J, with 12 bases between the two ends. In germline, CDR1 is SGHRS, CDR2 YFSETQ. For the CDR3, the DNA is TGCGCCAGCAGCTTGGGCCAGGACAGTATGAACACTGAAGCTTTCTTT. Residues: CASSLGQDSMNTEAFF.

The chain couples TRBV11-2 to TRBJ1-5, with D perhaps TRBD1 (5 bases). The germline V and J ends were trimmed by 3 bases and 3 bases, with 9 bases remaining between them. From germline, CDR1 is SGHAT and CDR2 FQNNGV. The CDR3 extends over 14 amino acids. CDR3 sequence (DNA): TGTGCCAGCAGCTTCGGGACGGACAATCAGCCCCAGCATTTT. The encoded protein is CASSFGTDNQPQHF.

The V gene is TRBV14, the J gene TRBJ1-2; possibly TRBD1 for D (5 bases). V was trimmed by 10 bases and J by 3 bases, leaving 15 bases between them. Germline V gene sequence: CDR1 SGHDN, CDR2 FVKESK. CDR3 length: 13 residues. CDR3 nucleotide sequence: TGTGCCACCTCGAACAGGATCGACTATGGCTACACCTTC. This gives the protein CATSNRIDYGYTF.

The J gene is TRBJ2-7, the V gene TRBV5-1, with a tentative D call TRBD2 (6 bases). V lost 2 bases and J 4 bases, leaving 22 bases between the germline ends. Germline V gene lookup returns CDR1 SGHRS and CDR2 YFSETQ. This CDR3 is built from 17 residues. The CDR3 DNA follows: TGCGCCAGCAGCTTTTCGTCTGGGACTTCTAATTATTACGAGCAGTACTTC. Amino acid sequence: CASSFSSGTSNYYEQYF. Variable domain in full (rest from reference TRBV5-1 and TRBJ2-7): KAGVTQTPRYLIKTRGQQVTLSCSPISGHRSVSWYQQTPGQGLQFLFEYFSETQRNKGNFPGRFSGRQFSNSRSEMNVSTLELGDSALYLCASSFSSGTSNYYEQYFGPGTRLTVT.

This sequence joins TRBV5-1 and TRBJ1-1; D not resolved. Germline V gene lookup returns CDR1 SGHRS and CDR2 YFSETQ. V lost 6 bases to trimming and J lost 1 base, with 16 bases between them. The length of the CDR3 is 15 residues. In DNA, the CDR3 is TGCGCCAGCAAACCGAAAGCGGGTTCGAACACTGAAGCTTTCTTT. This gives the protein CASKPKAGSNTEAFF.